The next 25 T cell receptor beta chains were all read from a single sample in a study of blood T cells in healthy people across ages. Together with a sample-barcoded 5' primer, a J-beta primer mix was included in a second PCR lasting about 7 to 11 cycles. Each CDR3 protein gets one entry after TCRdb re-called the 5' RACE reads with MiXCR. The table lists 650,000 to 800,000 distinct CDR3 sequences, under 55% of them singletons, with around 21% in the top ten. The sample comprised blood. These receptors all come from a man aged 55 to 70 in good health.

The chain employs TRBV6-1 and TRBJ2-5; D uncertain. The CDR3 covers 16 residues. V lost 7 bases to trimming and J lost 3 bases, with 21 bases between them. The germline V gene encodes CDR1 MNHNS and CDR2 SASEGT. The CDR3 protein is CASTDKGKPGKETQYF. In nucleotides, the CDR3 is TGTGCCAGCACCGACAAAGGGAAACCCGGAAAAGAGACCCAGTACTTC.

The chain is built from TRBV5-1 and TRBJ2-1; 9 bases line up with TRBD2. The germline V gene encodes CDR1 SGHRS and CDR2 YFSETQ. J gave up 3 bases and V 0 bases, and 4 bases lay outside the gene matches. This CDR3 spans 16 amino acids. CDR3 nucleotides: TGCGCCAGCAGCTTGGGGCGGGGGGGAGACTACAATGAGCAGTTCTTC. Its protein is CASSLGRGGDYNEQFF.

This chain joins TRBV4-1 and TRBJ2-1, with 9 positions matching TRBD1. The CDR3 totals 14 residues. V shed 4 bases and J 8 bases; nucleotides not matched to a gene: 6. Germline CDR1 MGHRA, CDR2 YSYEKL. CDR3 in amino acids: CASSLRRDRDEQFF. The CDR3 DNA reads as TGCGCCAGCAGCCTCCGACGGGACAGGGATGAGCAGTTCTTC.

This CDR3 reads CASSLNSDREKLFF. Written as DNA, the CDR3 is TGTGCCAGCAGCTTAAACAGTGATCGGGAAAAACTGTTTTTT. This chain joins TRBV7-9 and TRBJ1-4; no clear D. CDR3 length: 14 residues. Germline CDR1 and CDR2: SEHNR and FQNEAQ (reference sequence). V was pared by 2 bases and J by 8 bases, with 12 bases between.

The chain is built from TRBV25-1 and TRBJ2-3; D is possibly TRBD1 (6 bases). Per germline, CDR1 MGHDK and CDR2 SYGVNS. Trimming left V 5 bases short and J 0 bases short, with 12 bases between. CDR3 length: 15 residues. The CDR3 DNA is TGTGCCAGCAGTTTCCGGACAGAGAGCACAGATACGCAGTATTTT. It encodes CASSFRTESTDTQYF.

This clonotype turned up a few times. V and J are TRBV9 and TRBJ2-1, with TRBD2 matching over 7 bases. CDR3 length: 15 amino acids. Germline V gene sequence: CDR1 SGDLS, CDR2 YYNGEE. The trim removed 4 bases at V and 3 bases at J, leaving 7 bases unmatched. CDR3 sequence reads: CASSPRGDGYNEQFF. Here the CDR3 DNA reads TGTGCCAGCAGCCCCCGGGGGGATGGCTACAATGAGCAGTTCTTC.

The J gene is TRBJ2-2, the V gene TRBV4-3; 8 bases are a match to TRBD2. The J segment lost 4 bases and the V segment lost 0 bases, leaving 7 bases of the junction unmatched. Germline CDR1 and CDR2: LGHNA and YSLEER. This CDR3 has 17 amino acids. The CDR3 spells CASSQDPGTSGTGELFF. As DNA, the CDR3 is TGCGCCAGCAGCCAAGATCCCGGGACTAGTGGCACCGGGGAGCTGTTTTTT.

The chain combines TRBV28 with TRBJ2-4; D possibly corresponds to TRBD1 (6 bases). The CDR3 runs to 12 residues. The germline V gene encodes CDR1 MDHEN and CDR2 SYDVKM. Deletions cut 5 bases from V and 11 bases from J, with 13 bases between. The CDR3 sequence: CASSTVSGVQYF. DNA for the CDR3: TGTGCCAGCAGTACTGTGTCAGGGGTTCAGTACTTC.

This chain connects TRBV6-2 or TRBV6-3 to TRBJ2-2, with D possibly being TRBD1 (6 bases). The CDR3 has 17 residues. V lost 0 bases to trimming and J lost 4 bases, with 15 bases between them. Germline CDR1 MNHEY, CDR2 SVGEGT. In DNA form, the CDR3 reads TGTGCCAGCAGTTACTCTCACAGTGGGGGCAGCACCGGGGAGCTGTTTTTT. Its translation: CASSYSHSGGSTGELFF.

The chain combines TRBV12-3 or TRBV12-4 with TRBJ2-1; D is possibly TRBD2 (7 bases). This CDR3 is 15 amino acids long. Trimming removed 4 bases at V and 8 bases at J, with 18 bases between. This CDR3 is CASSSPGGGKDEQFF. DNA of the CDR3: TGTGCCAGCAGTTCCCCTGGGGGGGGCAAGGATGAGCAGTTCTTC.

CDR3 residues: CASSQVGGVREQYF. The CDR3 coding sequence is TGCGCCAGCAGCCAAGTTGGAGGGGTTCGGGAGCAGTACTTC. The J gene is TRBJ2-7, the V gene TRBV4-1, with TRBD2 as a possible D gene (6 bases). Deletions cut 1 base from V and 7 bases from J, with 14 bases between. The CDR3 length is 14 residues. Germline V gene lookup returns CDR1 MGHRA and CDR2 YSYEKL.

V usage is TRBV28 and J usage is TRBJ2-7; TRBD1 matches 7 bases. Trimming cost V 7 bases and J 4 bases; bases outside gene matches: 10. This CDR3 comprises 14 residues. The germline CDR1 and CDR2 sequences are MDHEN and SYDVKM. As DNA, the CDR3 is TGTGCCAGCACTACATCCAGGGGACAGTACGAGCAGTACTTC. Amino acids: CASTTSRGQYEQYF. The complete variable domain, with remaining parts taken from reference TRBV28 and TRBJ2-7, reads DVKVTQSSRYLVKRTGEKVFLECVQDMDHENMFWYRQDPGLGLRLIYFSYDVKMKEKGDIPEGYSVSREKKERFSLILESASTNQTSMYLCASTTSRGQYEQYFGPGTRLTVT.

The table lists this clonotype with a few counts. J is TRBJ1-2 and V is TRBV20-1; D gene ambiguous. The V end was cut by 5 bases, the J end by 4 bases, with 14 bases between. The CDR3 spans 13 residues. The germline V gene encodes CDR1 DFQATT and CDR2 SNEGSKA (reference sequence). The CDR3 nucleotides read TGCAGTGCTCCCGTCCTCTCGACCTATGGCTACACCTTC. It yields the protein CSAPVLSTYGYTF.

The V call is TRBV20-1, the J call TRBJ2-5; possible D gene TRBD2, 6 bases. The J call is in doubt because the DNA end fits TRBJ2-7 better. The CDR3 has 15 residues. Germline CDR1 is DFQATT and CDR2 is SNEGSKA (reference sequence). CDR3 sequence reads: CSALSGAGRLLEQYF. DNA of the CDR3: TGCAGTGCCCTTAGTGGGGCGGGGCGCTTACTCGAGCAGTACTTC.

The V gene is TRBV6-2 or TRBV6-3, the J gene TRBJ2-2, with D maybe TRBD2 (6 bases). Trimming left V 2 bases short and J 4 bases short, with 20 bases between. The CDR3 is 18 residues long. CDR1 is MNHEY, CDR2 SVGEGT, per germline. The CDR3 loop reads CASSYPRGRRRATGELFF. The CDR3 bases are TGTGCCAGCAGTTACCCCCGAGGCAGGAGGAGGGCCACCGGGGAGCTGTTTTTT.

The CDR3 DNA follows: TGTGCCAGCAAGTCATTATTGAGGGGCTTCTACGAGCAGTACTTC. This translates into CASKSLLRGFYEQYF. This rearrangement joins TRBV27 to TRBJ2-7; TRBD1 or TRBD2 may be the D gene (5 bases each). The germline V gene has CDR1 MNHEY and CDR2 SMNVEV (reference sequence). V lost 7 bases to trimming and J lost 3 bases, with 19 bases between them. The CDR3 has 15 residues.

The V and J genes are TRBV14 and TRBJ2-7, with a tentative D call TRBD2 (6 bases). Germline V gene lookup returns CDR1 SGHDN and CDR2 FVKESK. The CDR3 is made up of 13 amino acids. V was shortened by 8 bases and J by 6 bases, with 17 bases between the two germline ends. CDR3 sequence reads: CASRGTRVGEQYF. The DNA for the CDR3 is TGTGCCAGCCGAGGGACTCGCGTTGGCGAGCAGTACTTC.

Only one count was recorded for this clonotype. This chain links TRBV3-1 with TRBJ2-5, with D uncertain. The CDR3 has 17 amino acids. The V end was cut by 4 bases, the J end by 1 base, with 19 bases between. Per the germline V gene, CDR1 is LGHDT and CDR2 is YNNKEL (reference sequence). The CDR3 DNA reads TGTGCCAGCAGCCCAGCCGATGGATCAACCATCCAAGAGACCCAGTACTTC. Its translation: CASSPADGSTIQETQYF.

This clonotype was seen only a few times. This chain's CDR3 is CASSPQNPYEQYF. The CDR3 bases are TGTGCCAGCAGCCCCCAAAACCCCTACGAGCAGTACTTC. The genes are TRBV3-1 and TRBJ2-7; D call uncertain. Looked up from germline, CDR1 is LGHDT and CDR2 is YNNKEL (reference sequence). CDR3 length: 13 amino acids. V dropped 4 bases and J dropped 2 bases, with 9 bases sitting between them.

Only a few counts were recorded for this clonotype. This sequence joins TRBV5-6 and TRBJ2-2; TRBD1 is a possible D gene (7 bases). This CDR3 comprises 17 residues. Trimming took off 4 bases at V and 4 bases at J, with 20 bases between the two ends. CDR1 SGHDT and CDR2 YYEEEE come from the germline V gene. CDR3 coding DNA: TGTGCCAGCAGCGTATATGGAGGGGGCAGAGGCACCGGGGAGCTGTTTTTT. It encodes CASSVYGGGRGTGELFF.

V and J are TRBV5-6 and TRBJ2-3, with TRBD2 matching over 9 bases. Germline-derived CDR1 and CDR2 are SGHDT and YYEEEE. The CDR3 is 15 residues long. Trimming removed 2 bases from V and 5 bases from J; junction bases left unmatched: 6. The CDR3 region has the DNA TGTGCCAGCAGCTTAGCGGGGGGTCCTAGAGATACGCAGTATTTT. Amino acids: CASSLAGGPRDTQYF.

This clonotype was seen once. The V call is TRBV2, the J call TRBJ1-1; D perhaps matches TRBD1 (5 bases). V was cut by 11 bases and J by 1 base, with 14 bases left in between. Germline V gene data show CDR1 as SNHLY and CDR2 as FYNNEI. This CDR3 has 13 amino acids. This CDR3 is CAGTRGRNTEAFF. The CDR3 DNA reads TGTGCCGGGACTAGGGGCAGGAACACTGAAGCTTTCTTT.

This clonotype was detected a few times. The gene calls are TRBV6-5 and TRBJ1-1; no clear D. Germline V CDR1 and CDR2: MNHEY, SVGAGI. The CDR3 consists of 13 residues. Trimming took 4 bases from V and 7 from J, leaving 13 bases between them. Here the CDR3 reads CASSSKLEGEAFF. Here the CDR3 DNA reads TGTGCCAGCAGTTCTAAATTAGAGGGTGAAGCTTTCTTT.

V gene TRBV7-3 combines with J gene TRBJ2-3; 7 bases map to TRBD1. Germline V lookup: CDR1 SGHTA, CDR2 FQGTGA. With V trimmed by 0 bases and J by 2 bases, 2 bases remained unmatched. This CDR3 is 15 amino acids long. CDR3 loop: CASSLTGTATDTQYF. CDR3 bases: TGTGCCAGCAGCTTAACGGGGACAGCCACAGATACGCAGTATTTT.

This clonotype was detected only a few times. As DNA, the CDR3 is TGTGCCAGCAGCTTTACAGACTATGGCTACACCTTC. Its translation: CASSFTDYGYTF. V usage is TRBV12-1 and J usage is TRBJ1-2. TRBV12-1 is a pseudogene. The CDR3 is 12 residues long.